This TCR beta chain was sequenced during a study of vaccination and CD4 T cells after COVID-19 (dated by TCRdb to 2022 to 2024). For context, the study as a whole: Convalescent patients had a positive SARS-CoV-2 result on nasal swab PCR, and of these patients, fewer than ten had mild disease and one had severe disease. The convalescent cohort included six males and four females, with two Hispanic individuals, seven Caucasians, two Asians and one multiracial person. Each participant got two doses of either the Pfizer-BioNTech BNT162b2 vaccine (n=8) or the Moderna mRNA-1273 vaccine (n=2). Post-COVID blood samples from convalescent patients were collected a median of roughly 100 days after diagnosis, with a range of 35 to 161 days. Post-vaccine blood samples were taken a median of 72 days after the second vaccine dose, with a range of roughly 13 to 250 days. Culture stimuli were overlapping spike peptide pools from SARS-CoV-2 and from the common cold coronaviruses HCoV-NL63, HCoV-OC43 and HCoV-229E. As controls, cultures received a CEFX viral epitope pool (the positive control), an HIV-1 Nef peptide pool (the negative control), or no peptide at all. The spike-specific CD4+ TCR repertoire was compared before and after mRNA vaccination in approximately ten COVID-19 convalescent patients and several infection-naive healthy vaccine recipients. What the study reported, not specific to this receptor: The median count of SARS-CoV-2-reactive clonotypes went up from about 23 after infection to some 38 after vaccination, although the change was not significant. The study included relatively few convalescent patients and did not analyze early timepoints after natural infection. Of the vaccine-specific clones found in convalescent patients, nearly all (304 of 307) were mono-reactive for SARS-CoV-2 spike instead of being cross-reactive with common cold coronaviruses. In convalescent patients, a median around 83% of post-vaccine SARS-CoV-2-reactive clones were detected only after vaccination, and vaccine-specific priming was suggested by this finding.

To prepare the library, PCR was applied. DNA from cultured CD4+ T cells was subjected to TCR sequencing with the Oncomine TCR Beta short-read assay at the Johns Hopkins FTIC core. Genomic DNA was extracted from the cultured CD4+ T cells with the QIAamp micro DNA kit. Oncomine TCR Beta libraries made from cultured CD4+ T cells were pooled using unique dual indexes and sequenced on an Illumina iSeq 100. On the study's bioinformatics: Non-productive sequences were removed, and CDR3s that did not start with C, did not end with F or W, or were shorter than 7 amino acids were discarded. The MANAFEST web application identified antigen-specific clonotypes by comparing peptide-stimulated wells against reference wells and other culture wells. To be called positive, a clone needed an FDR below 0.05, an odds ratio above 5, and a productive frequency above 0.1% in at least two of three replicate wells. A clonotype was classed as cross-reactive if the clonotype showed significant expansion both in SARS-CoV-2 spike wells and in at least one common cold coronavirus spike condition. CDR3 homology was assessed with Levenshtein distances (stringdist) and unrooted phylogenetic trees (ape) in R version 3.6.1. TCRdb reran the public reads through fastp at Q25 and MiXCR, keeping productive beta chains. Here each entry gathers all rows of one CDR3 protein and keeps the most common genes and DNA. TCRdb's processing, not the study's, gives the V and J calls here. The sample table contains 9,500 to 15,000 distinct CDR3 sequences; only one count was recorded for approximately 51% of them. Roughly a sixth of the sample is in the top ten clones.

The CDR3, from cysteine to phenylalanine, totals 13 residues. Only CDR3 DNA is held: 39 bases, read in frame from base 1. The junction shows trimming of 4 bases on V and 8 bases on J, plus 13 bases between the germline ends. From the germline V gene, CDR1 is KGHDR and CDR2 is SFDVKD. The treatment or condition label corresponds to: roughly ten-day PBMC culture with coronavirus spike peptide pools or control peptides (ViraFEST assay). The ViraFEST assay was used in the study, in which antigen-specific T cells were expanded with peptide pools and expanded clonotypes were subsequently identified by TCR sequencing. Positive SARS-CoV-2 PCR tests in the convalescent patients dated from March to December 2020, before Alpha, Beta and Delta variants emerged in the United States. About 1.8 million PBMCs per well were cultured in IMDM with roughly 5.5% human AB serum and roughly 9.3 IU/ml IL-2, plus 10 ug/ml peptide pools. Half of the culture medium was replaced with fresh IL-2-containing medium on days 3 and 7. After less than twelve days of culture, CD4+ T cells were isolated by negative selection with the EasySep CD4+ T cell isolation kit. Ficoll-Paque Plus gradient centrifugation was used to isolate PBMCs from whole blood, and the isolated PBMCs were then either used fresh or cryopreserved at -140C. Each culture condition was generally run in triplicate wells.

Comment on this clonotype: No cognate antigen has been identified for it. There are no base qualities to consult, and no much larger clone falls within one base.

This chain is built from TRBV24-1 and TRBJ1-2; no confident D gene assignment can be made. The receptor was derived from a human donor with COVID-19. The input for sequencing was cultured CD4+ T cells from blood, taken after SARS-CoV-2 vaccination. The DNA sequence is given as TGTGCCACCAGTGAATCAATGGAAAGCGGCTACACCTTC. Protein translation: CATSESMESGYTF.